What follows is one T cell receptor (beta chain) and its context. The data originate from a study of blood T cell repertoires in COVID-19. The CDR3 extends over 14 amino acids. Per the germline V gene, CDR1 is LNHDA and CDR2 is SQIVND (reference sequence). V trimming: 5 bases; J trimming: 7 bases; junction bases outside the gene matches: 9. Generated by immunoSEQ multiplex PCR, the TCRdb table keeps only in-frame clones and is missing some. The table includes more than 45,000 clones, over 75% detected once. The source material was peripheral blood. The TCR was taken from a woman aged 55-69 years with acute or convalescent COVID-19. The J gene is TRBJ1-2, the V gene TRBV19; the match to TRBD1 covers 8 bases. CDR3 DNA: TGTGCCAGTAGTCCCGGACAGGGACGGTTTGGCTACACCTTC. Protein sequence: CASSPGQGRFGYTF.